The clone carrying this TCR beta chain has at least ten counts. What it binds is not known. The V gene lost 0 bases and the J gene lost 2 bases, with 13 bases spanning the gap. The CDR3 has 17 amino acids. The germline CDR1 and CDR2 sequences are WSHSY and SAAADI. This sample stems from a study of response to subunit inactivated influenza vaccine. Study-level results: The study's authors posited that every seasonal influenza vaccination enlists few new T cells.

TCRdb recomputed calls from the RT-PCR reads with MiXCR, one row per CDR3 protein. The table includes 400,000 to 650,000 distinct CDR3 sequences, around 7.9% detected once. The receptor was derived from a man aged 45 to 75 who received an inactivated influenza vaccine. The V gene is TRBV10-2, the J gene TRBJ1-4; D gene uncertain. The source material was PBMCs from blood, sampled less than 30 months after vaccination. The CDR3 loop is CASSESTLWRTNEKLFF. CDR3 nucleotides: TGCGCCAGCAGTGAGTCGACCCTCTGGCGGACTAATGAAAAACTGTTTTTT.